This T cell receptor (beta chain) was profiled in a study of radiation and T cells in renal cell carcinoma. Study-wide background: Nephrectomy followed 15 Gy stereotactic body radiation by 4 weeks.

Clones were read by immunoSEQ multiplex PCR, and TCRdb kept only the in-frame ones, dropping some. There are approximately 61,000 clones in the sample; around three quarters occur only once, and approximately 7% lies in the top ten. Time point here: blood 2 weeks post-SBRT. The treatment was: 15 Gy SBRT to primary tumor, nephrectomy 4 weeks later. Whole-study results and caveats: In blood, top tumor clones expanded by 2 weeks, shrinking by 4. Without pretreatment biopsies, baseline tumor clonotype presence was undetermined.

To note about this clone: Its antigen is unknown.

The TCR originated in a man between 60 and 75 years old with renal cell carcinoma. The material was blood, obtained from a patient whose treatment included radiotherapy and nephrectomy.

The CDR3 nucleotides read TGTGCCAGCAGCCCCTCGGGACAGGGCCAGGAGACCCAGTACTTC. It encodes CASSPSGQGQETQYF. The V call is TRBV7-3, the J call TRBJ2-5, with 9 bases fitting TRBD1. V shed 5 bases and J 5 bases; nucleotides not matched to a gene: 9. The CDR3 is 15 amino acids. Germline V CDR1 and CDR2: SGHTA, FQGTGA.